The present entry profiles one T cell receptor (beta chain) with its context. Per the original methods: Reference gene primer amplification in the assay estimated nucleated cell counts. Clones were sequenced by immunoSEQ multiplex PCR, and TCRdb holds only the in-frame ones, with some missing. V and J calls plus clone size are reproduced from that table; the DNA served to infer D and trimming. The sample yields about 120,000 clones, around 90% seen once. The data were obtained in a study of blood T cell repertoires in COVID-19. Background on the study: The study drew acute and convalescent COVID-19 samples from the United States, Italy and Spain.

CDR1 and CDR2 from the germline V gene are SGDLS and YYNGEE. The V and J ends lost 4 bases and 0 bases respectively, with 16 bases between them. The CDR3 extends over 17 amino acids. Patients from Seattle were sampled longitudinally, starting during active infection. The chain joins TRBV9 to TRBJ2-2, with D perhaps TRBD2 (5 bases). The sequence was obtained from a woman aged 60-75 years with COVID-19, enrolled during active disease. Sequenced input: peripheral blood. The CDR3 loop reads CASSQRGVGANTGELFF. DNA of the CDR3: TGTGCCAGCAGCCAACGTGGCGTCGGGGCGAACACCGGGGAGCTGTTTTTT.